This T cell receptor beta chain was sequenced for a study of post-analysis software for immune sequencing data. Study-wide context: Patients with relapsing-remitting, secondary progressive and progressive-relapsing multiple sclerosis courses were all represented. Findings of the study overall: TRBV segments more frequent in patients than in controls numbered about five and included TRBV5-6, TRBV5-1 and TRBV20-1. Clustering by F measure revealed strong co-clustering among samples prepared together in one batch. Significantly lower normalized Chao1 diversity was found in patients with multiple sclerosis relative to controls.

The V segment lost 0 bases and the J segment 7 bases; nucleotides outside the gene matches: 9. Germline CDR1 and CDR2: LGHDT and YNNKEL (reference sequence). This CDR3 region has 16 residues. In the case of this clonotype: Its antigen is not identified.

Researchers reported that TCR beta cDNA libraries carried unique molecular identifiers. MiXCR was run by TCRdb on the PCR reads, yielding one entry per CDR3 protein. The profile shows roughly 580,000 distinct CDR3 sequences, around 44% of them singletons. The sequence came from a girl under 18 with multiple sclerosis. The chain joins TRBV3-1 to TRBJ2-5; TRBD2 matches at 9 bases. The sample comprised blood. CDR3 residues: CASSQDRFGLARTQYF. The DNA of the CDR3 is TGTGCCAGCAGCCAAGATCGTTTTGGACTAGCGAGGACCCAGTACTTC.